What follows are 31 T cell receptor beta chains derived from one specimen sequenced in a study of human T cells and chemical hapten exposure. Time point specified: patch test 1, 2 weeks after DPC sensitization. Described treatment: therapeutic diphenylcyclopropenone sensitization with weekly scalp DPC. From the RACE reads, TCRdb called clonotypes with MiXCR, one entry per CDR3 protein. The repertoire consists of around 120,000 distinct CDR3 sequences, with about an eighth occurring once and the leading ten covering 1.2% to 1.5%. Sequences were derived from whole blood, sampled in connection with sensitization to the hapten diphenylcyclopropenone (DPC). These receptor sequences come from a woman in her forties or fifties with alopecia areata. Some clones in this sample may be carry-over from other donors' samples.

This clonotype was picked up a small number of times. J is TRBJ2-1 and V is TRBV7-2, with a possible D match to TRBD2 (6 bases). This CDR3 contains 12 residues. Germline V gene data show CDR1 as SGHTA and CDR2 as FQGNSA. Trimming cost V 5 bases and J 9 bases, with 11 bases left between them. The CDR3 reads CASSTRTTEQFF. The CDR3 DNA follows: TGTGCCAGCAGCACCCGGACTACTGAGCAGTTCTTC.

There are many counts of this clonotype. V usage is TRBV6-6 and J usage is TRBJ2-1; possibly TRBD2 for D (6 bases). V gave up 2 bases and J gave up 9 bases, with 17 bases separating them. Germline lookup yields CDR1 MNHNY and CDR2 SVGAGI (reference sequence). This CDR3 spans 15 amino acids. The CDR3 here is CASSYLASPRSEQFF. In DNA, the CDR3 is TGTGCCAGCAGTTACCTAGCGAGTCCGAGGAGTGAGCAGTTCTTC.

The chain couples TRBV6-5 to TRBJ1-2; D is uncertain. The CDR3 totals 15 residues. Trimming left V 6 bases short and J 0 bases short, with 14 bases between. From germline, CDR1 is MNHEY and CDR2 SVGAGI. Here the CDR3 DNA reads TGTGCCAGCAGCGCTATGGCCTCAGCTAACTATGGCTACACCTTC. Protein: CASSAMASANYGYTF.

This clonotype was counted a few times. The chain combines TRBV29-1 with TRBJ2-7, with 7 bases that match TRBD2. V lost 4 bases to trimming and J lost 0 bases; unmatched junction nucleotides: 3. This CDR3 comprises 13 residues. Germline-derived CDR1 and CDR2 are SQVTM and ANQGSEA. CDR3 DNA sequence: TGCAGCGTTGCTGGGAGGGTCTCCTACGAGCAGTACTTC. Its translation is CSVAGRVSYEQYF.

This chain links TRBV11-3 with TRBJ2-6; D gene unclear. V was pared by 3 bases and J by 4 bases, with 7 bases between. The CDR3 has 14 residues. The germline CDR1 and CDR2 sequences are SGHNT and YENEEA. The CDR3 loop reads CASSFGQGANVLTF. DNA for the CDR3: TGTGCCAGCAGCTTCGGTCAAGGGGCCAACGTCCTGACTTTC.

There are a few counts of this clonotype. The chain has TRBV4-1 and TRBJ2-2, with TRBD2 matching 16 bases. The CDR3 is 18 amino acids. Looked up from germline, CDR1 is MGHRA and CDR2 is YSYEKL. V shed 5 bases and J 4 bases; nucleotides not matched to a gene: 7. The CDR3 coding sequence is TGCGCCAGCAGCGAGGGACTAGCGGGAGGGCGAAGCACCGGGGAGCTGTTTTTT. It is translated as CASSEGLAGGRSTGELFF.

This sequence joins TRBV28 and TRBJ1-5; 7 positions match TRBD1. This CDR3 has 14 residues. Trimming cost V 7 bases and J 6 bases; bases outside gene matches: 9. Germline values: CDR1 MDHEN, CDR2 SYDVKM. The CDR3 spells CASKKGAGGQPQHF. In DNA form, the CDR3 reads TGTGCCAGCAAAAAGGGGGCCGGAGGTCAGCCCCAGCATTTT.

The chain is built from TRBV12-3 or TRBV12-4 and TRBJ2-5, with D perhaps being TRBD1 or TRBD2 (5 bases each). This CDR3 has 15 amino acids. The V gene lost 5 bases and the J gene lost 5 bases, with 18 bases spanning the gap. The CDR3 bases are TGTGCCAGCAGTCCGGGGACCCCCCCTGAGGAGACCCAGTACTTC. It codes for CASSPGTPPEETQYF.

The chain uses TRBV28 and TRBJ1-6; 7 bases agree with TRBD1. This CDR3 contains 15 residues. Germline-derived CDR1 and CDR2 are MDHEN and SYDVKM. V was pared by 6 bases and J by 7 bases, with 9 bases of the junction left unmatched. The CDR3 protein is CASRAPGQRNSPLHF. The CDR3 bases are TGTGCCAGCAGGGCTCCGGGACAGCGAAATTCACCCCTCCACTTT.

The V call is TRBV4-1, the J call TRBJ2-3, with 10 bases identical to TRBD2. The CDR3 contains 16 residues. After removal of 4 bases from V and 2 bases from J, the junction contained 6 bases not matched to a gene. Germline-derived CDR1 and CDR2 are MGHRA and YSYEKL. As DNA, the CDR3 is TGCGCCAGCAGCCTCGCAGCGGGAGGGTACACAGATACGCAGTATTTT. Residues: CASSLAAGGYTDTQYF.

There are many counts of this clonotype. The V gene is TRBV12-3 or TRBV12-4, the J gene TRBJ2-7; D call uncertain. V lost 3 bases and J lost 5, with 17 bases in between. The CDR3 has 15 residues. The CDR3 region has the DNA TGTGCCAGCAGTTTTCAAGACCCCCTCATTGACGAGCAGTACTTC. It codes for CASSFQDPLIDEQYF.

This clonotype was detected ten times or more. The rearrangement links TRBV29-1 to TRBJ1-5; D gene unclear. The V end was cut by 6 bases, the J end by 7 bases, with 13 bases between. This CDR3 comprises 12 residues. CDR1 and CDR2 (germline): SQVTM, ANQGSEA. CDR3 amino acids: CSVAGSGQPQHF. The CDR3 bases are TGCAGCGTCGCAGGTAGCGGCCAGCCCCAGCATTTT.

Written as DNA, the CDR3 is TGTGCCAGCAGCTCATCCCTAGGGCTCCAAGAGACCCAGTACTTC. This gives the protein CASSSSLGLQETQYF. The chain has TRBV5-6 and TRBJ2-5; D is unresolved. The CDR3 runs to 15 residues. Deletions cut 3 bases from V and 1 base from J, with 13 bases between. CDR1 and CDR2 from the germline V gene are SGHDT and YYEEEE.

The genes are TRBV7-2 and TRBJ2-7; the D gene is possibly TRBD2 (6 bases). Germline V lookup: CDR1 SGHTA, CDR2 FQGNSA. The CDR3 has 15 amino acids. The germline V and J ends were trimmed by 4 bases and 2 bases, with 15 bases remaining between them. The CDR3: CASSSEGRGPYEQYF. CDR3 sequence (DNA): TGTGCCAGCAGCTCGGAGGGACGGGGACCCTACGAGCAGTACTTC.

This clonotype turned up a few times. V and J are TRBV18 and TRBJ1-1, with 10 bases lining up with TRBD1. Germline V gene data show CDR1 as KGHSH and CDR2 as LQKENI. V gave up 5 bases and J gave up 5 bases; unmatched junction bases: 8. The CDR3 spans 15 residues. This CDR3 reads CASSADRGLETEAFF. DNA for the CDR3: TGTGCCAGCTCAGCTGACAGGGGGCTTGAGACTGAAGCTTTCTTT.

The sample holds many counts of this clonotype. V gene TRBV27 combines with J gene TRBJ2-7, with a possible D match to TRBD1 (6 bases). CDR1 is MNHEY and CDR2 is SMNVEV in the germline V gene (reference sequence). V was shortened by 0 bases and J by 7 bases, with 7 bases between the two germline ends. The CDR3 has 12 amino acids. In DNA form, the CDR3 reads TGTGCCAGCAGTTTATCAGGGGGAGAGCAGTACTTC. As protein: CASSLSGGEQYF.

This clonotype has at least ten counts. The chain employs TRBV4-2 and TRBJ2-1; D is unclear. The CDR3 contains 16 residues. In germline, CDR1 is LGHNA, CDR2 YNFKEQ. V lost 0 bases and J lost 0, with 9 bases in between. CDR3 DNA sequence: TGTGCCAGCAGCCAAGATCTCTACAGCTCCTACAATGAGCAGTTCTTC. Translated: CASSQDLYSSYNEQFF.

The chain has TRBV10-1 and TRBJ2-3; D remains ambiguous. The V gene's germline CDR1 is WNHNN and CDR2 SYGVQD (reference sequence). This CDR3 is built from 11 residues. Trimming cost V 9 bases and J 5 bases, with 9 bases left between them. CDR3 in DNA: TGCGCCAGGCACTATGTAGATACGCAGTATTTT. It specifies CARHYVDTQYF.

This clonotype was found a few times. The chain uses TRBV12-5 and TRBJ2-5; possible D gene TRBD2, 6 bases. The CDR3 has 15 residues. The germline gives CDR1 LGHNT, CDR2 FRNRAP. V lost 2 bases, J lost 5 bases, and 15 bases lay in between. CDR3: CASGLSTSMMETQYF. CDR3 nucleotides: TGTGCTAGTGGTTTGAGTACTAGCATGATGGAGACCCAGTACTTC.

This clonotype was seen at least ten times. The chain uses TRBV10-1 and TRBJ2-5; 7 bases are shared with TRBD1. V was clipped by 6 bases and J by 2 bases; unmatched bases: 3. The CDR3 covers 13 residues. Germline CDR1 reads WNHNN; CDR2 reads SYGVQD (reference sequence). CDR3 region: CASSGTAQETQYF. CDR3 sequence (DNA): TGCGCCAGCAGCGGGACAGCTCAAGAGACCCAGTACTTC.

This clonotype was recorded at least ten times. V gene TRBV7-2 combines with J gene TRBJ2-1; D might be TRBD1 or TRBD2, each matching 5 bases. The CDR3 length is 12 residues. The germline gives CDR1 SGHTA, CDR2 FQGNSA. Trimming left V 1 base short and J 14 bases short, with 12 bases between. The CDR3 sequence: CASSLGGLGEFF. The CDR3 DNA reads as TGTGCCAGCAGCTTAGGGGGCCTCGGGGAGTTCTTC. Complete variable domain (other parts from reference TRBV7-2 and TRBJ2-1): GAGVSQSPSNKVTEKGKDVELRCDPISGHTALYWYRQSLGQGLEFLIYFQGNSAPDKSGLPSDRFSAERTGGSVSTLTIQRTQQEDSAVYLCASSLGGLGEFFGPGTRLTVL.

The rearrangement links TRBV7-6 to TRBJ1-4, with D perhaps matching TRBD1 (6 bases). CDR1 is SGHVS, CDR2 FNYEAQ, per germline. The V end was cut by 4 bases, the J end by 1 base, with 7 bases between. The CDR3 is made up of 14 amino acids. CDR3 in DNA: TGTGCCAGCAGCTCACAGGGAACTAATGAAAAACTGTTTTTT. It specifies CASSSQGTNEKLFF.

At least ten counts were recorded for this clonotype. The chain combines TRBV4-1 with TRBJ2-3; 10 bases line up with TRBD2. Per germline, CDR1 MGHRA and CDR2 YSYEKL. CDR3 length equals 17 residues. V shed 5 bases and J 2 bases; nucleotides not matched to a gene: 10. CDR3 sequence reads: CASSVYPSGSSTDTQYF. Here the CDR3 DNA reads TGCGCCAGCAGCGTCTATCCTAGCGGGAGTTCCACAGATACGCAGTATTTT.

This clonotype was counted ten times or more. In DNA, the CDR3 is TGTGCCAGCAGTTTATACCCACTCTATAATTCACCCCTCCACTTT. Encoded protein: CASSLYPLYNSPLHF. The chain joins TRBV28 to TRBJ1-6; D call uncertain. Germline loops: CDR1 MDHEN, CDR2 SYDVKM. The V and J ends lost 1 base and 3 bases respectively, with 7 bases between them. The length of the CDR3 is 15 residues.

This clonotype was picked up a small number of times. The junction departs from germline at one end; a sequencing error may be responsible. This chain joins TRBV11-2 and TRBJ2-7; D unresolved. Germline loops: CDR1 SGHAT, CDR2 FQNNGV. CDR3 length equals 15 residues. This chain's CDR3 is CASSLEDGGSYEQYF. CDR3 nucleotide sequence: TGTGCCAGCAGCCTAGAGGACGGTGGCTCCTACGAGCAGTACTTC.

This clonotype came up many times. The chain recombines TRBV28 with TRBJ1-2, with D maybe TRBD1 (5 bases). The CDR3 spans 13 residues. V was clipped by 6 bases and J by 4 bases, with 12 bases between them. Germline-derived CDR1 and CDR2 are MDHEN and SYDVKM. The CDR3 DNA reads as TGTGCCAGCAGGCCCGGGACGGCCTATGGCTACACCTTC. The encoded protein is CASRPGTAYGYTF.

This clonotype has more than one count but fewer than ten. The CDR3 DNA sequence: TGCGCCAGCAGCTTGGCCGAACACACAGATACGCAGTATTTT. It encodes CASSLAEHTDTQYF. This rearrangement joins TRBV5-1 to TRBJ2-3; D remains ambiguous. V was clipped by 0 bases and J by 2 bases, with 7 bases between them. The V gene's germline CDR1 is SGHRS and CDR2 YFSETQ. The CDR3 extends over 14 amino acids. Filled out from reference TRBV5-1 and TRBJ2-3, the complete variable domain reads KAGVTQTPRYLIKTRGQQVTLSCSPISGHRSVSWYQQTPGQGLQFLFEYFSETQRNKGNFPGRFSGRQFSNSRSEMNVSTLELGDSALYLCASSLAEHTDTQYFGPGTRLTVL.

This clonotype has at least ten counts. The chain uses TRBV28 and TRBJ2-7, with 9 bases fitting TRBD1. The V gene end was trimmed by 5 bases and the J gene end by 2 bases; junction bases not matched to a gene: 7. CDR1 and CDR2 from the germline V gene are MDHEN and SYDVKM. This CDR3 is built from 15 residues. In DNA, the CDR3 is TGTGCCAGCAGTCTCCCGGGACAGGGAACCTACGAGCAGTACTTC. This sequence encodes CASSLPGQGTYEQYF.

This clonotype was seen more than once but under ten times. The rearrangement uses TRBV19 and TRBJ2-1, with 8 bases matching TRBD2. Germline V gene data show CDR1 as LNHDA and CDR2 as SQIVND (reference sequence). V gave up 4 bases and J gave up 9 bases; unmatched junction bases: 11. The CDR3 totals 15 residues. The CDR3 region is CASSRVDGRATEQFF. CDR3 nucleotide sequence: TGTGCCAGTAGTAGGGTTGACGGGAGGGCCACTGAGCAGTTCTTC.

This rearrangement joins TRBV7-8 to TRBJ1-5; 7 bases fit TRBD1. The V gene's germline CDR1 is SGHVS and CDR2 FQNEAQ. CDR3 length: 15 amino acids. After removal of 5 bases from V and 0 bases from J, the junction contained 4 bases not matched to a gene. The CDR3 DNA is TGTGCCAGCAGCGCAGGGACAGCTAGCAATCAGCCCCAGCATTTT. Its protein product is CASSAGTASNQPQHF. The complete variable domain, with remaining parts taken from reference TRBV7-8 and TRBJ1-5, reads GAGVSQSPRYKVAKRGQDVALRCDPISGHVSLFWYQQALGQGPEFLTYFQNEAQLDKSGLPSDRFFAERPEGSVSTLKIQRTQQEDSAVYLCASSAGTASNQPQHFGDGTRLSIL.

Only a few counts were recorded for this clonotype. This chain's CDR3 is CASRSRVEQFF. CDR3 bases: TGTGCCAGCAGATCACGAGTTGAGCAGTTCTTC. This sequence joins TRBV28 and TRBJ2-1; D is unclear. The length of the CDR3 is 11 residues. The germline gives CDR1 MDHEN, CDR2 SYDVKM. Trimming took off 6 bases at V and 9 bases at J, with 9 bases between the two ends.